This is a list of T cell receptor beta chains from one sample in a study of cytomegalovirus exposure and HLA in healthy donors. Some clones are missing from TCRdb's copy, which holds only in-frame ones; the method was immunoSEQ multiplex PCR. The table lists 70,000 or so clones. The sample consisted of PBMCs. These receptors came from a man in his forties or fifties in good health and CMV-seronegative. The CDR3 runs from the conserved cysteine through the conserved F or W. A D gene is named only where the DNA matches it firmly.

J: TRBJ2-7
V: TRBV27
D: NA
DNA: TGTGCCAGCAGTTCGCAGGCGCCCTACAAGCAGTACTTC
CDR3: CASSSQAPYKQYF

J: TRBJ2-5
V: TRBV12-5
D: TRBD1
DNA: TGTGCTAGTGGTTCGACAGGGGCGGTTGGGGAGACCCAGTACTTC
CDR3: CASGSTGAVGETQYF

J: TRBJ1-5
V: TRBV2
D: NA
DNA: TGTGCCAGCAGTTACATTACGGGGTCCAATCAGCCCCAGCATTTT
CDR3: CASSYITGSNQPQHF

J: TRBJ1-1
V: TRBV29-1
D: NA
DNA: TGCAGCGTTGCCCGTCAGGGGAACACTGAAGCTTTCTTT
CDR3: CSVARQGNTEAFF

J: TRBJ1-5
V: TRBV5-5
D: NA
DNA: TGTGCCAGCAGCCCCACGGACAGAGACAATCAGCCCCAGCATTTT
CDR3: CASSPTDRDNQPQHF

J: TRBJ1-1
V: TRBV6-5
D: NA
DNA: TGTGCCAGCAGTGCCAGGGCTCCGAACACTGAAGCTTTCTTT
CDR3: CASSARAPNTEAFF

J: TRBJ2-7
V: TRBV29-1
D: TRBD1
DNA: TGCAGCGTTCGAGGGACAGTAACAAACGAGCAGTACTTC
CDR3: CSVRGTVTNEQYF

J: TRBJ2-7
V: TRBV6-1
D: NA
DNA: TGTGCCAGCAGTGCCCAGGGAAGCGCCTACGAGCAGTACTTC
CDR3: CASSAQGSAYEQYF

J: TRBJ1-6
V: TRBV5-1
D: NA
DNA: TGCGCCAGCAGCGTCGGAACAGGGAATACCTCACCCCTCCACTTT
CDR3: CASSVGTGNTSPLHF

J: TRBJ1-6
V: TRBV28
D: NA
DNA: TGTGCCAGCAGTCCTCCGGGCAGGGGTTCCTCACCCCTCCACTTT
CDR3: CASSPPGRGSSPLHF

J: TRBJ2-7
V: TRBV5-1
D: NA
DNA: TGCGCCAGCAGCGGGACGGACAGCGGGGCGCACGAGCAGTACTTC
CDR3: CASSGTDSGAHEQYF

J: TRBJ2-2
V: TRBV5-8
D: TRBD2
DNA: TGTGCCAGCAGCAGGACTAGCGGGGGACGTAACACCGGGGAGCTGTTTTTT
CDR3: CASSRTSGGRNTGELFF

J: TRBJ2-5
V: TRBV10-1
D: NA
DNA: TGCGCCAGCAGTGAGTCGACAGGACAAGGCCAAGAGACCCAGTACTTC
CDR3: CASSESTGQGQETQYF

J: TRBJ2-2
V: TRBV6-5
D: NA
DNA: TGTGCCAGCAGGGTAGCGGTGAACACCGGGGAGCTGTTTTTT
CDR3: CASRVAVNTGELFF

J: TRBJ1-2
V: TRBV7-9
D: NA
DNA: TGTGCCAGCAGCCCCAGGGATCTCGGCTACACCTTC
CDR3: CASSPRDLGYTF

J: TRBJ1-1
V: TRBV5-1
D: TRBD1
DNA: TGCGCCAGCAGCTTCATGCCGACAGGGGTGAACACTGAAGCTTTCTTT
CDR3: CASSFMPTGVNTEAFF

J: TRBJ2-7
V: TRBV25-1
D: TRBD2
DNA: TGTGCCAGCAGTCCCTTGGGACTAGTGACAGACGAGCAGTACTTC
CDR3: CASSPLGLVTDEQYF

J: TRBJ2-1
V: TRBV30
D: TRBD2
DNA: TGTGCCTGGATTGGGACTAGCGGGGGAGCGTTCTTC
CDR3: CAWIGTSGGAFF

J: TRBJ2-5
V: TRBV6-6
D: NA
DNA: TGTGCCAGCAGACCAACTAGTGGGGAGACCCAGTACTTC
CDR3: CASRPTSGETQYF

J: TRBJ2-7
V: TRBV6-1
D: NA
DNA: TGTGCCAGCAGTCGAGAGGGACTCTCAAGTGAGTTC
CDR3: CASSREGLSSEF

J: TRBJ2-6
V: TRBV2
D: TRBD1
DNA: TGTGCCAGCAAGGGACAGGACGCTGGGGCCAACGTCCTGACTTTC
CDR3: CASKGQDAGANVLTF

J: TRBJ2-5
V: TRBV7-9
D: TRBD1
DNA: TGTGCCAGCAGCCGGGACAGGGGGGAAGAGACCCAGTACTTC
CDR3: CASSRDRGEETQYF

J: TRBJ1-3
V: TRBV9
D: NA
DNA: TGTGCCAGCAGCCGCGAGCTGTTTATGAACACCATATATTTT
CDR3: CASSRELFMNTIYF

J: TRBJ2-5
V: TRBV2
D: TRBD2
DNA: TGTGCCAGCACTTGGCGTGGCGGGGGGGCCGGGGGTCTATTAGAGACCCAGTACTTC
CDR3: CASTWRGGGAGGLLETQYF

J: TRBJ1-3
V: TRBV11-3
D: NA
DNA: TGTGCCAGCAGCTTGAAAGCAGGCTCTGGAAACACCATATATTTT
CDR3: CASSLKAGSGNTIYF

J: TRBJ1-5
V: TRBV6-1
D: NA
DNA: TGTGCCAGCAGTTGGGACAAAGGCAATCAGCCCCAGCATTTT
CDR3: CASSWDKGNQPQHF